This is a list of T cell receptor beta chains from one sample in a study of multiple sclerosis patients with progressive multifocal leukoencephalopathy. Clones were read by immunoSEQ multiplex PCR, and TCRdb kept only the in-frame ones, dropping some. The data contain tens of thousands of clones, 89% of them singletons. The sequencing used PBMCs, collected from a patient treated with natalizumab. The receptors shown here come from a human donor with multiple sclerosis. The CDR3 runs from the conserved cysteine through the conserved F or W. Each record gives: D gene, V gene, J gene, clone size, CDR3 protein, CDR3 DNA. A D gene is named only where the DNA matches it firmly. Size is omitted from some rows. Given values are once, few, many or a class for expanded clones.

D: TRBD2
V: TRBV4-3
J: TRBJ2-7
size: NA
CDR3: CASSQAERESHEQYF
DNA: TGCGCCAGCAGCCAAGCAGAGCGGGAGTCCCACGAGCAGTACTTC

D: NA
V: TRBV18
J: TRBJ2-1
size: NA
CDR3: CASSPSGNEQFF
DNA: TGTGCCAGCTCACCTTCGGGAAATGAGCAGTTCTTC

D: TRBD1
V: TRBV2
J: TRBJ1-4
size: NA
CDR3: CASIRARGATNEKLFF
DNA: TGTGCCAGCATTAGAGCCAGGGGGGCAACTAATGAAAAACTGTTTTTT

D: NA
V: TRBV11-2
J: TRBJ1-1
size: NA
CDR3: CASGRRGETEAFF
DNA: TGTGCCAGCGGCCGGCGAGGGGAGACTGAAGCTTTCTTT

D: NA
V: TRBV7-8
J: TRBJ2-1
size: NA
CDR3: CASSLVAPAATYNEQFF
DNA: TGTGCCAGCAGCTTAGTTGCCCCCGCAGCTACCTACAATGAGCAGTTCTTC

D: NA
V: TRBV28
J: TRBJ2-7
size: once
CDR3: CASSPPFYEQYF
DNA: TGTGCCAGCAGCCCCCCATTCTACGAGCAGTACTTC

D: NA
V: TRBV18
J: TRBJ1-4
size: once
CDR3: CASSPRGPPEKLFF
DNA: TGTGCCAGCTCACCCAGGGGTCCTCCCGAAAAACTGTTTTTT

D: TRBD1
V: TRBV28
J: TRBJ1-2
size: few
CDR3: CASSFPGGQGSYGYTF
DNA: TGTGCCAGCAGTTTTCCGGGGGGACAGGGGTCATATGGCTACACCTTC

D: TRBD1
V: TRBV4-3
J: TRBJ2-3
size: NA
CDR3: CASSQVLARGGGTLTDTQYF
DNA: TGCGCCAGCAGCCAAGTTCTAGCAAGAGGGGGCGGCACGTTAACAGATACGCAGTATTTT

D: TRBD1
V: TRBV5-1
J: TRBJ1-1
size: NA
CDR3: CASSRDPTGPVNTEAFF
DNA: TGCGCCAGCAGCCGTGACCCGACAGGGCCAGTGAACACTGAAGCTTTCTTT

D: NA
V: TRBV28
J: TRBJ2-7
size: NA
CDR3: CASSLKYEQYF
DNA: TGTGCCAGCAGCCTAAAATACGAGCAGTACTTC

D: NA
V: TRBV6-7
J: TRBJ2-7
size: NA
CDR3: CASSYLTRDGPYEQYF
DNA: TGTGCCAGCAGTTACTTGACCAGGGACGGTCCCTACGAGCAGTACTTC

D: TRBD2
V: TRBV5-1
J: TRBJ2-1
size: NA
CDR3: CASSMRASGRSSYNEQFF
DNA: TGCGCCAGCAGTATGAGGGCTAGCGGGCGGAGCTCCTACAATGAGCAGTTCTTC

D: TRBD1
V: TRBV19
J: TRBJ1-3
size: NA
CDR3: CASSHRTGSSGNTIYF
DNA: TGTGCCAGTAGCCACCGGACAGGGAGTTCTGGAAACACCATATATTTT

D: TRBD1
V: TRBV7-8
J: TRBJ2-7
size: NA
CDR3: CASSLASRGLTHEQYF
DNA: TGTGCCAGCAGCTTAGCTTCCAGGGGGCTGACCCACGAGCAGTACTTC

D: NA
V: TRBV10-3
J: TRBJ1-1
size: NA
CDR3: CAISELRTALNTEAFF
DNA: TGTGCCATCAGTGAACTAAGGACAGCTTTGAACACTGAAGCTTTCTTT

D: NA
V: TRBV28
J: TRBJ2-1
size: NA
CDR3: CASRRRVDEQFF
DNA: TGTGCCAGCAGACGAAGGGTGGATGAGCAGTTCTTC

D: NA
V: TRBV28
J: TRBJ1-2
size: once
CDR3: CASSFSQAANYGYTKSYGYTF
DNA: TGTGCCAGCAGTTTTTCCCAGGCCGCTAACTATGGCTACACCAAAAGTTATGGCTACACCTTC

D: TRBD2
V: TRBV10-3
J: TRBJ2-7
size: NA
CDR3: CAIGGRAGEQYF
DNA: TGTGCCATCGGCGGGAGGGCCGGCGAGCAGTACTTC

D: NA
V: TRBV9
J: TRBJ2-1
size: once
CDR3: CASSSESYNEQFF
DNA: TGTGCCAGCAGCTCCGAGTCCTACAATGAGCAGTTCTTC

D: NA
V: TRBV28
J: TRBJ2-7
size: NA
CDR3: CASSLGYYEQYF
DNA: TGTGCCAGCAGTTTAGGGTACTACGAGCAGTACTTC

D: NA
V: TRBV18
J: TRBJ1-5
size: NA
CDR3: CASSPGAGLGPQHF
DNA: TGTGCCAGCTCACCGGGGGCAGGGTTAGGGCCCCAGCATTTT